This T cell receptor (beta chain) was observed in a study of blood T cell repertoires in COVID-19. Whole-study context: The analysed material was cDNA or gDNA that came from T cells, B-cell-depleted T cells, or PBMCs.

Original handling: For nucleated cells, counts were estimated from reference gene primer amplification. Some clones are missing from TCRdb's copy, which holds only in-frame ones; the method was immunoSEQ multiplex PCR. V, J and clone size are those of that table, while D and trimming were read from the DNA. This sample yields about 110,000 clones, of which approximately 88% are seen a single time; around 2% belongs to the top ten. Trimming cost V 0 bases and J 0 bases, with 5 bases left between them. The germline CDR1 and CDR2 sequences are SGDLS and YYNGEE. This CDR3 is built from 14 residues. The specimen was peripheral blood. The sequence came from a human donor in a cohort sampled during active COVID-19. The rearrangement links TRBV9 to TRBJ2-3; D call uncertain. The CDR3 loop reads CASSVALSTDTQYF. The CDR3 nucleotides are TGTGCCAGCAGCGTAGCTCTTAGCACAGATACGCAGTATTTT.